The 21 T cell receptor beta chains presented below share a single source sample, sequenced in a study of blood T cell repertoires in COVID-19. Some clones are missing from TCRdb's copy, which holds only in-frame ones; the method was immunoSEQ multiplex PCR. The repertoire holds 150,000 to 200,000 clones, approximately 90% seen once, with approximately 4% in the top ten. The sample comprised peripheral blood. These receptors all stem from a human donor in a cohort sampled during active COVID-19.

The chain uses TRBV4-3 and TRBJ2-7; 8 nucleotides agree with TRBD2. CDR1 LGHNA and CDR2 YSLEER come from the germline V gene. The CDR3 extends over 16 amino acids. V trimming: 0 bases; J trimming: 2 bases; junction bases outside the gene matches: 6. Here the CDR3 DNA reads TGCGCCAGCAGCCAAGATCTAGCGGGTACGGCCTACGAGCAGTACTTC. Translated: CASSQDLAGTAYEQYF.

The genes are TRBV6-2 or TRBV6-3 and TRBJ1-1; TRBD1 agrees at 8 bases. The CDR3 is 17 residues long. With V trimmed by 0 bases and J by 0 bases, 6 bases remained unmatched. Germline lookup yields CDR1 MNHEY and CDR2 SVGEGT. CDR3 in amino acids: CASSYSPGQAMNTEAFF. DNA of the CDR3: TGTGCCAGCAGTTACTCGCCGGGACAGGCGATGAACACTGAAGCTTTCTTT.

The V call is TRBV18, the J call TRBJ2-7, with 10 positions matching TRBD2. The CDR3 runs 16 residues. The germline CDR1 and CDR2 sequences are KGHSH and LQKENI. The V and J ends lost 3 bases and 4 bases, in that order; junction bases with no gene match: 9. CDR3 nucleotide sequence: TGTGCCAGCTCACCGTGGACTAGCGGTCAAGCTTACGAGCAGTACTTC. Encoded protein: CASSPWTSGQAYEQYF.

CDR3 loop: CASSEGRSNQPQHF. The DNA of the CDR3 is TGTGCCAGCAGTGAAGGGAGAAGCAATCAGCCCCAGCATTTT. The chain is built from TRBV6-1 and TRBJ1-5; no definite D call. Germline V gene lookup returns CDR1 MNHNS and CDR2 SASEGT. There are 14 residues in the CDR3. V was shortened by 1 base and J by 1 base, with 5 bases between the two germline ends.

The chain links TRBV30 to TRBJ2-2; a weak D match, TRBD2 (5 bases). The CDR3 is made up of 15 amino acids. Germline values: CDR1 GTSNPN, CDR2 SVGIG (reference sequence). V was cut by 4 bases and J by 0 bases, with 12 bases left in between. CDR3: CAWTYGGSNTGELFF. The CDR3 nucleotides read TGTGCCTGGACCTACGGAGGATCGAACACCGGGGAGCTGTTTTTT.

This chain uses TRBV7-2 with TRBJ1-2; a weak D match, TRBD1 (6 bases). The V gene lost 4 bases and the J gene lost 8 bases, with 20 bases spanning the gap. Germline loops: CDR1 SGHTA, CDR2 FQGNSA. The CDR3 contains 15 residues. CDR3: CASSWRGRASDGYTF. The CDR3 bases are TGTGCCAGCAGCTGGAGGGGGAGGGCCTCGGACGGCTACACCTTC.

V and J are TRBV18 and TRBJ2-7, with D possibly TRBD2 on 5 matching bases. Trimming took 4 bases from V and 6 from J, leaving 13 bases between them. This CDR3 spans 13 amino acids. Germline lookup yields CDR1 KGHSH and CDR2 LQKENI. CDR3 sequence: CASSRGSSPEQYF. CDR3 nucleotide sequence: TGTGCCAGCTCACGAGGGAGTTCCCCCGAGCAGTACTTC.

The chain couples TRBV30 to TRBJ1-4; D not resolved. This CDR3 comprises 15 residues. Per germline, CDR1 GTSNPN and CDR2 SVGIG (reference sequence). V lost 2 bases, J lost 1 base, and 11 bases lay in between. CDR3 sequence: CAWSLNKKTNEKLFF. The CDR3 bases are TGTGCCTGGAGTCTGAACAAAAAAACTAATGAAAAACTGTTTTTT. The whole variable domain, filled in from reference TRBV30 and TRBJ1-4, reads SQTIHQWPATLVQPVGSPLSLECTVEGTSNPNLYWYRQAAGRGLQLLFYSVGIGQISSEVPQNLSASRPQDRQFILSSKKLLLSDSGFYLCAWSLNKKTNEKLFFGSGTQLSVL.

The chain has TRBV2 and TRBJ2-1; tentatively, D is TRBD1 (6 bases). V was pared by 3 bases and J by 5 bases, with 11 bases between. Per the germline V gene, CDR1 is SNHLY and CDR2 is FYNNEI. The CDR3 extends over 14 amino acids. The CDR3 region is CASSDGRGHNEQFF. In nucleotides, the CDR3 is TGTGCCAGCAGTGACGGCAGGGGACACAATGAGCAGTTCTTC.

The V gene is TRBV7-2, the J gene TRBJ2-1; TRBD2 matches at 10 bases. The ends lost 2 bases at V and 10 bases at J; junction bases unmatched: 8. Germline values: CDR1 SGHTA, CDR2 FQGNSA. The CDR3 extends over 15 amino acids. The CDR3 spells CASSLQRGGLGEQFF. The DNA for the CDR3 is TGTGCCAGCAGCTTACAGCGGGGGGGCCTAGGGGAGCAGTTCTTC.

DNA for the CDR3: TGTGCCAGCAGCTTGGGGGACACGTACTACGAGCAGTACTTC. Translating gives CASSLGDTYYEQYF. The chain links TRBV7-8 to TRBJ2-7; possibly TRBD1 for D (6 bases). V was pared by 3 bases and J by 3 bases, with 12 bases between. CDR1 and CDR2 (germline): SGHVS, FQNEAQ. The CDR3 extends over 14 amino acids.

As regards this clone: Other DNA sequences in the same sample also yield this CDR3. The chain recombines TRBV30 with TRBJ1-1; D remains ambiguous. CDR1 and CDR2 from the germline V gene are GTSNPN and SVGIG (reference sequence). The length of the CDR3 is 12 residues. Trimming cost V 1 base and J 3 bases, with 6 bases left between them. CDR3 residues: CAWSDRDTEAFF. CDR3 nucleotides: TGTGCCTGGAGTGACAGAGACACTGAAGCTTTCTTT.

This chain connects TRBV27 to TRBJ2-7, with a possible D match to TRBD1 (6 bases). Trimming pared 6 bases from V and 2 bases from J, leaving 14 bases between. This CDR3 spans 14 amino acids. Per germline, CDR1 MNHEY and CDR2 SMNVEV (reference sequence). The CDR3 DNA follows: TGTGCCAGCAGATTCCAAGGACAGACCTACGAGCAGTACTTC. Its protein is CASRFQGQTYEQYF.

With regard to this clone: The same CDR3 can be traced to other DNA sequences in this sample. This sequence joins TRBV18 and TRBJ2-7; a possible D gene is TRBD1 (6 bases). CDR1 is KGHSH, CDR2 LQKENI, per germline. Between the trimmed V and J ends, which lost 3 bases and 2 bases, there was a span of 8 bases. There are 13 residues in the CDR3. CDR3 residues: CASSPRGAYEQYF. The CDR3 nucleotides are TGTGCCAGCTCACCCAGGGGTGCCTACGAGCAGTACTTC.

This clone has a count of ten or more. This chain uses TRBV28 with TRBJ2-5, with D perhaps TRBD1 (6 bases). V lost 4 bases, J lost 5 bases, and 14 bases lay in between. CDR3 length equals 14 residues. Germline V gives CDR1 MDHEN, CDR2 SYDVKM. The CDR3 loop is CASSSNTQGETQYF. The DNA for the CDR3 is TGTGCCAGCAGTTCAAACACGCAGGGGGAGACCCAGTACTTC.

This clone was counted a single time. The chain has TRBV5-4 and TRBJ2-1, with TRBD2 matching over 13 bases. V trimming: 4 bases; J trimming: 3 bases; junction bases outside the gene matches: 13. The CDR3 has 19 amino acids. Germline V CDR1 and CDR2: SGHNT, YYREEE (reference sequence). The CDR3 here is CASSAKRTSGGENYNEQFF. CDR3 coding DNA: TGTGCCAGCAGCGCAAAAAGGACTAGCGGGGGAGAGAACTACAATGAGCAGTTCTTC.

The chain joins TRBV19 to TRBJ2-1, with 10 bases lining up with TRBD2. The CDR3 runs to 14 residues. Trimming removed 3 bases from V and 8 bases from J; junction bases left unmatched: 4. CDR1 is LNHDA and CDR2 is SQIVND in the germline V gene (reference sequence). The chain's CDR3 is CASSISGGAYEQFF. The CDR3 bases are TGTGCCAGTAGTATCAGCGGGGGGGCCTATGAGCAGTTCTTC.

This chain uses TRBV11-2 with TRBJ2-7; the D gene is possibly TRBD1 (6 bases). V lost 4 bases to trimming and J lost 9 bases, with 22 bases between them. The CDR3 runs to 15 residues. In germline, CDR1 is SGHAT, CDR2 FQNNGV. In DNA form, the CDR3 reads TGTGCCAGCAGCTGGAGCGGACAGCTATTGGATCGGCAGTACTTC. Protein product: CASSWSGQLLDRQYF.

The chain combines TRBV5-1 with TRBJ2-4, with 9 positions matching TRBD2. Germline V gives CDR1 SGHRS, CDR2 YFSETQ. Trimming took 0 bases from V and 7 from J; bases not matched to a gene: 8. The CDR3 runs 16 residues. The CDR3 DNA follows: TGCGCCAGCAGCTTGGGGGATTTAGCGGGAGCTAACATTCAGTACTTC. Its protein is CASSLGDLAGANIQYF.

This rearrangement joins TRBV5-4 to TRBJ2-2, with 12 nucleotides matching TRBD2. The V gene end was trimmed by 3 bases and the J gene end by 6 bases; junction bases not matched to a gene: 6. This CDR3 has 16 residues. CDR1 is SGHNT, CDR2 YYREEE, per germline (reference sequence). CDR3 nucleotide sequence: TGTGCCAGCAGCTCCAGGACTAGCGGGGTTTCCGGGGAGCTGTTTTTT. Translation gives CASSSRTSGVSGELFF.

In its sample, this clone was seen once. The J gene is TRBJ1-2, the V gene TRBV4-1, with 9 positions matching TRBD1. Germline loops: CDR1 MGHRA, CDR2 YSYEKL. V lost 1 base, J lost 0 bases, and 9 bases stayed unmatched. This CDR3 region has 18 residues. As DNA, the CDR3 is TGCGCCAGCAGCCAAGCCTCCGGGACAGGGAGCGCTAACTATGGCTACACCTTC. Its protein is CASSQASGTGSANYGYTF.